Following are 9 T cell receptor beta chains from one sample sequenced in a study of a mutant IDH1 vaccine in newly diagnosed glioma. As for time point: week 35, safety follow-up. Topical imiquimod accompanied each vaccine dose, which consisted of 300 ug of mutant IDH1 20-mer peptide. No antigen has been assigned to these receptors. The protocol was immunoSEQ multiplex PCR, while the TCRdb copy is restricted to in-frame clones and leaves out a portion. The repertoire includes tens of thousands of clones, approximately 80% of them detected once, and approximately 15% sits in the top ten. Sequences were derived from PBMCs, sampled from a glioma patient whose treatment included an IDH1 peptide vaccine. The source is a man aged 25-40 years with glioma.

This rearrangement joins TRBV6-5 to TRBJ2-7, with no clear D. Germline CDR1 and CDR2: MNHEY and SVGAGI. Trimming pared 7 bases from V and 3 bases from J, leaving 7 bases between. CDR3 size: 11 residues. CDR3 nucleotides: TGTGCCAGCAAAGAAGGCTACGAGCAGTACTTC. As protein: CASKEGYEQYF.

The rearrangement joins TRBV5-1 to TRBJ2-7; D is possibly TRBD2 (6 bases). Germline assignment: CDR1 SGHRS and CDR2 YFSETQ. CDR3 length: 13 amino acids. V lost 4 bases and J lost 7, with 15 bases in between. The CDR3 bases are TGCGCCAGCAGCGTCAGGTACGGGAGTGAGCAGTACTTC. Translated: CASSVRYGSEQYF.

At least ten counts were recorded for this clone. The DNA of the CDR3 is TGTGCCTGGAGTCAAGCCTACGAGCAGTACTTC. This encodes CAWSQAYEQYF. V is TRBV30 and J is TRBJ2-7; no clear D gene. The CDR3 length is 11 residues. V lost 2 bases, J lost 2 bases, and 4 bases lay in between. Germline assignment: CDR1 GTSNPN and CDR2 SVGIG (reference sequence).

This chain joins TRBV6-6 and TRBJ1-2; D is ambiguous. Trimming left V 6 bases short and J 6 bases short, with 23 bases between. Per the germline V gene, CDR1 is MNHNY and CDR2 is SVGAGI (reference sequence). CDR3 length equals 16 residues. DNA of the CDR3: TGTGCCAGCAGCCTCCCCCGCGGCAAGGAGAAGCATGGCTACACCTTC. Its protein is CASSLPRGKEKHGYTF.

The chain carries TRBV29-1 and TRBJ2-3; D is unresolved. Germline V gene data show CDR1 as SQVTM and CDR2 as ANQGSEA. The CDR3 sequence is 14 residues long. Trimming took off 8 bases at V and 0 bases at J, with 15 bases between the two ends. For the CDR3, the DNA is TGCAGCCCGTCATCTCCGGAGAGCACAGATACGCAGTATTTT. It is translated as CSPSSPESTDTQYF.

The chain couples TRBV7-9 to TRBJ2-7; TRBD2 matches 11 bases. The V gene's germline CDR1 is SEHNR and CDR2 FQNEAQ (reference sequence). The CDR3 loop spans 16 amino acids. V was clipped by 5 bases and J by 7 bases; unmatched bases: 13. The CDR3 DNA sequence: TGTGCCAGCAGCCTGACTAGCGGGGCTACCTACGCAGAGCAGTACTTC. This translates into CASSLTSGATYAEQYF.

This chain uses TRBV5-4 with TRBJ1-2; a possible D gene is TRBD1 (6 bases). This CDR3 has 15 residues. V was pared by 1 base and J by 2 bases, with 12 bases between. Germline V lookup: CDR1 SGHNT, CDR2 YYREEE (reference sequence). Here the CDR3 reads CASSLTVTGNYGYTF. The CDR3 DNA sequence: TGTGCCAGCAGCTTGACCGTCACAGGGAACTATGGCTACACCTTC.

The chain has TRBV6-6 and TRBJ1-5, with D unresolved. CDR1 is MNHNY and CDR2 is SVGAGI in the germline V gene (reference sequence). This CDR3 has 14 residues. V was shortened by 0 bases and J by 3 bases, with 6 bases between the two germline ends. The CDR3 DNA follows: TGTGCCAGCAGTTACTCCCAACACAATCAGCCCCAGCATTTT. Encoded protein: CASSYSQHNQPQHF.

The chain joins TRBV10-3 to TRBJ1-1; the D gene is possibly TRBD1 (5 bases). This CDR3 is 12 amino acids long. CDR1 is ENHRY, CDR2 SYGVKD, per germline. V lost 6 bases, J lost 6 bases, and 11 bases lay in between. CDR3 residues: CAIRGGDAEAFF. In DNA form, the CDR3 reads TGTGCCATCAGGGGCGGGGACGCTGAAGCTTTCTTT.